This T cell receptor (beta chain) was captured by sequencing in a study of blood T cell repertoires in COVID-19. Study at large: Italy, Spain and the United States were the sources of the convalescent and acute COVID-19 samples.

Authors' methods: Amplification from reference gene primers served as the basis for estimated nucleated cell counts. The assay was immunoSEQ multiplex PCR, and TCRdb's table has in-frame clones only and misses some. V and J calls plus clone size are reproduced from that table; the DNA served to infer D and trimming. The sample has hundreds of thousands of clones, around 85% seen once. The V gene lost 5 bases and the J gene lost 9 bases, with 17 bases spanning the gap. This CDR3 comprises 14 residues. Looked up from germline, CDR1 is MNHEY and CDR2 is SVGAGI. The sequenced material came from PBMCs or T cells enriched from blood (not recorded which). The chain carries TRBV6-5 and TRBJ2-1; a weak D match, TRBD2 (5 bases). The sequence was obtained from a woman younger than 45 who had been exposed to COVID-19. CDR3 sequence reads: CASSRSEVSSEQFF. CDR3 nucleotide sequence: TGTGCCAGCAGTCGGTCGGAGGTATCGAGTGAGCAGTTCTTC.